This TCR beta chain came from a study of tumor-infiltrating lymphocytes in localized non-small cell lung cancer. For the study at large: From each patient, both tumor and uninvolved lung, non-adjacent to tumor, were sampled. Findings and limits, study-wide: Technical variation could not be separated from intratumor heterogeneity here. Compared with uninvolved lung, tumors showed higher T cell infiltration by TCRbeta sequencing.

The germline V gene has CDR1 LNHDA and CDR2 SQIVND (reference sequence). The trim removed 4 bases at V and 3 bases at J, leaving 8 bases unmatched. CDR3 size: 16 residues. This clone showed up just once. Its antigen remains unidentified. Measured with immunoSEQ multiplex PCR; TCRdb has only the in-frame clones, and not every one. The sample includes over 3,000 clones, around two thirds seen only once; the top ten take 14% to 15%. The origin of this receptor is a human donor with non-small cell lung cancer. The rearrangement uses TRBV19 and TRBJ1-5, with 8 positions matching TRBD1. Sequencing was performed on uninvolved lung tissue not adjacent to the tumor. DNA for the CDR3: TGTGCCAGTAGTAGTTCCCGGACAGGGTTCAATCAGCCCCAGCATTTT. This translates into CASSSSRTGFNQPQHF.